This T cell receptor (beta chain) was recovered during a study of regulatory T cells in long-lasting Graves disease. Libraries of TCR beta came from iRepertoire HTBI primers plus Arm-PCR of CDR3 regions. TCRdb reanalysed the multiplex PCR reads using MiXCR and keeps one entry per CDR3 protein. The sample has about 320,000 distinct CDR3 sequences; about a sixth are singletons. The germline V gene encodes CDR1 LNHDA and CDR2 SQIVND (reference sequence). The CDR3 extends over 16 amino acids. The V and J ends lost 4 bases and 8 bases, in that order; junction bases with no gene match: 10. The time point: newly diagnosed GD, antithyroid drugs for less than 3 months. There was RNA extracted from PBMCs, and the TCR library was made from it.

Source: peripheral blood mononuclear cells (PBMCs), taken at new diagnosis, from a patient treated with antithyroid drugs. The gene calls are TRBV19 and TRBJ2-1; 11 bases match TRBD2. This receptor was obtained from a female donor with Graves disease. CDR3 sequence (DNA): TGTGCCAGTAGTAAACCCCGGCTAGCGGGAGGTTATGAGCAGTTCTTC. Encoded protein: CASSKPRLAGGYEQFF.